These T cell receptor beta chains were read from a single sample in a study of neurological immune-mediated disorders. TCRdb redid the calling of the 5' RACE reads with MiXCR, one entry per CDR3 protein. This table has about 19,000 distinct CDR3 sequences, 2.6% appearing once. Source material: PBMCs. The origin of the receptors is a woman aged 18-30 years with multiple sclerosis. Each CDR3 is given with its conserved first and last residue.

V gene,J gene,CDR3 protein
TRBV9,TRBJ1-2,CASSPGLRQGYTF
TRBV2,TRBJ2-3,CASSEAGGRPDTQYF
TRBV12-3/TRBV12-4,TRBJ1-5,CASSPTGGWNQPQHF
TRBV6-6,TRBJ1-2,CASSYSDPGSNYGYTF
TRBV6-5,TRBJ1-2,CASIPGQGYGYTF
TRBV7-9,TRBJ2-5,CASSRDSEVGETQYF
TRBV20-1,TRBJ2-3,CSASTGELADTQYF
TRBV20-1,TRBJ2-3,CSARGVGTDTQYF
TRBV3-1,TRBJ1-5,CASSHRTDQPQHF
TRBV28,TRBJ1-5,CASNLRGERYQPQNF
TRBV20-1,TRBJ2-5,CSASTETQYF
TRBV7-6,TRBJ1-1,CASSLGKRNTEAFF
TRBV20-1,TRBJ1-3,CSARDGNTIYF
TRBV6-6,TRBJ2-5,CASRDRGRETQYF
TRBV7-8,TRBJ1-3,CASSLAPGGPSIYF